This T cell receptor beta chain originates from a study of post-analysis software for immune sequencing data. Whole-study findings and limits: Included in a set of a handful of TRBV segments more frequent in patients than controls were TRBV5-6, TRBV5-1 and TRBV20-1.

This clonotype appeared a few times. What it binds is not known. Unmatched junction bases numbered 5, after V lost 6 bases and J lost 7 bases. In germline, CDR1 is DFQATT, CDR2 SNEGSKA (reference sequence). This CDR3 is built from 14 residues. Unique molecular identifiers were built into the TCR beta cDNA libraries. TCRdb re-called the PCR reads through MiXCR, storing one row per CDR3 protein. The sample contains about 540,000 distinct CDR3 sequences, 30% to 40% of which appear only once. The gene calls are TRBV20-1 and TRBJ2-1; 14 positions agree with TRBD2. This TCR was recovered from a girl younger than 18 with multiple sclerosis. Sequencing used blood. CDR3 protein: CSAGTSGGRNEQFF. CDR3 in DNA: TGCAGTGCGGGGACTAGCGGGGGTAGGAATGAGCAGTTCTTC.